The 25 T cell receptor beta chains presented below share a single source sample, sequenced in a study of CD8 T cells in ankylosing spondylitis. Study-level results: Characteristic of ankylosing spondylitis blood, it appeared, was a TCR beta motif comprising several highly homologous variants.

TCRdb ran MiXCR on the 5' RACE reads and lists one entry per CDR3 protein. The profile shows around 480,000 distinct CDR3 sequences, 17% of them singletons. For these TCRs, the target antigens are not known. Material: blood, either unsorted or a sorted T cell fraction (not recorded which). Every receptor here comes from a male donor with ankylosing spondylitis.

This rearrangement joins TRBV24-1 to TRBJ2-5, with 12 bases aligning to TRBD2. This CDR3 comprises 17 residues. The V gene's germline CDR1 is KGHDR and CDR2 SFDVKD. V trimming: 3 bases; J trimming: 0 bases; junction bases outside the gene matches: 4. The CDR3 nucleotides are TGTGCCACCAGTGATCCCGGACTAGCGGGGCACCAAGAGACCCAGTACTTC. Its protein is CATSDPGLAGHQETQYF.

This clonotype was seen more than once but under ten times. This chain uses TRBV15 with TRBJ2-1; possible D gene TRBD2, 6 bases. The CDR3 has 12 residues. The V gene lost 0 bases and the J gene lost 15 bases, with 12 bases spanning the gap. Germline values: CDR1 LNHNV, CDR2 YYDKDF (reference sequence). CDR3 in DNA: TGTGCCACCAGCAGAGATGGCGGGATAGCGTTCTTC. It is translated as CATSRDGGIAFF.

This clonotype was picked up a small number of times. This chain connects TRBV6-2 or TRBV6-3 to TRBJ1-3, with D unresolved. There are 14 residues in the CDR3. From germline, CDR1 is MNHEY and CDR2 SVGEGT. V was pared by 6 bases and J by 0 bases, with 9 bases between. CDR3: CASRPSASGNTIYF. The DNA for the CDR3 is TGTGCCAGCAGACCGTCGGCCTCTGGAAACACCATATATTTT.

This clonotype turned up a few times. CDR3 amino acids: CASSLTGTSGTSRNEQFF. CDR3 coding DNA: TGCGCCAGCAGCTTGACCGGGACTAGCGGCACCTCACGCAATGAGCAGTTCTTC. V gene TRBV5-1 combines with J gene TRBJ2-1, with 11 bases aligning to TRBD2. The CDR3 totals 18 residues. V was clipped by 1 base and J by 6 bases; unmatched bases: 12. Germline lookup yields CDR1 SGHRS and CDR2 YFSETQ.

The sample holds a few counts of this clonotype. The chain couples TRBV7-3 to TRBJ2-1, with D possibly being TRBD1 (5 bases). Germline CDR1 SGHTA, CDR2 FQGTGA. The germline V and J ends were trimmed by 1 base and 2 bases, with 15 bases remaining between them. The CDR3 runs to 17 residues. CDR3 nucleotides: TGTGCCAGCAGCTTAAGAGCGAGACAGAACACCTACAATGAGCAGTTCTTC. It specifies CASSLRARQNTYNEQFF. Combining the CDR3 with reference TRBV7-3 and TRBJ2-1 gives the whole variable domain GAGVSQTPSNKVTEKGKYVELRCDPISGHTALYWYRQSLGQGPEFLIYFQGTGAADDSGLPNDRFFAVRPEGSVSTLKIQRTERGDSAVYLCASSLRARQNTYNEQFFGPGTRLTVL.

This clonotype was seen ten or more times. The CDR3 spells CASSFGVPGVGGEKLFF. DNA of the CDR3: TGTGCCAGCAGCTTTGGGGTCCCAGGGGTAGGCGGTGAAAAACTGTTTTTT. The V call is TRBV5-5, the J call TRBJ1-4; maybe TRBD1 (6 bases). CDR1 is SGHKS and CDR2 is YYEKEE in the germline V gene (reference sequence). V dropped 2 bases and J dropped 7 bases, with 21 bases sitting between them. The CDR3 runs to 17 residues.

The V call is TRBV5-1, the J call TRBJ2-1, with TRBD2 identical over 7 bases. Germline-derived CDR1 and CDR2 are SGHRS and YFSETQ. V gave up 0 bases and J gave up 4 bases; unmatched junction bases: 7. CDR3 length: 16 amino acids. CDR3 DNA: TGCGCCAGCAGCTTGGATCCTAGCGGCGATTACAATGAGCAGTTCTTC. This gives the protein CASSLDPSGDYNEQFF.

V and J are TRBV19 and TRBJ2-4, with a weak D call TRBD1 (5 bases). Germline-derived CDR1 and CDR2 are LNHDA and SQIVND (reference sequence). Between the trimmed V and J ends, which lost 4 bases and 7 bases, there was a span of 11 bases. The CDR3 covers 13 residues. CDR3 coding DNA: TGTGCCAGTAGTACCCAGGGTGGGAACATTCAGTACTTC. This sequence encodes CASSTQGGNIQYF. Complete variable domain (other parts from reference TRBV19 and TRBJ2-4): DGGITQSPKYLFRKEGQNVTLSCEQNLNHDAMYWYRQDPGQGLRLIYYSQIVNDFQKGDIAEGYSVSREKKESFPLTVTSAQKNPTAFYLCASSTQGGNIQYFGAGTRLSVL.

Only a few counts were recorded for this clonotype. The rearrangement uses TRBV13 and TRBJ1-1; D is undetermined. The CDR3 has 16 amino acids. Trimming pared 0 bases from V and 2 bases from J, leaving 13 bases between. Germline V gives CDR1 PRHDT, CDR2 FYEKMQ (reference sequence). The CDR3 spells CASSLGSRNRNTEAFF. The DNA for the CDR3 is TGTGCCAGCAGCTTAGGAAGTAGAAACAGAAACACTGAAGCTTTCTTT.

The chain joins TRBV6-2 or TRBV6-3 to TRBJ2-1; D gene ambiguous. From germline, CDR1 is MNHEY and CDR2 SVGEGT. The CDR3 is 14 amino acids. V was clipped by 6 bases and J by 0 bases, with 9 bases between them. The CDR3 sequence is CASSDESSYNEQFF. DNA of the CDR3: TGTGCCAGCAGCGACGAGAGCTCCTACAATGAGCAGTTCTTC.

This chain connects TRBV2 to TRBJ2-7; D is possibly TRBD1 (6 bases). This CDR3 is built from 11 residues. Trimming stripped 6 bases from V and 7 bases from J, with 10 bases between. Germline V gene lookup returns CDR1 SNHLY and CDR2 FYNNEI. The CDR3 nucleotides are TGTGCCAGCAGCGCCGACAGGGAGCAGTACTTC. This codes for CASSADREQYF.

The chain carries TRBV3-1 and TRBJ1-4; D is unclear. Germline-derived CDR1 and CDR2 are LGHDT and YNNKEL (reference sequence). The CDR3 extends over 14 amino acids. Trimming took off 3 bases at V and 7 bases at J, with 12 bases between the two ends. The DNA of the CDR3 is TGTGCCAGCAGCCAGGGTCTAGGGATTGAAAAACTGTTTTTT. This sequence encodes CASSQGLGIEKLFF. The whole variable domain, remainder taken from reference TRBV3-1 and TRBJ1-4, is DTAVSQTPKYLVTQMGNDKSIKCEQNLGHDTMYWYKQDSKKFLKIMFSYNNKELIINETVPNRFSPKSPDKAHLNLHINSLELGDSAVYFCASSQGLGIEKLFFGSGTQLSVL.

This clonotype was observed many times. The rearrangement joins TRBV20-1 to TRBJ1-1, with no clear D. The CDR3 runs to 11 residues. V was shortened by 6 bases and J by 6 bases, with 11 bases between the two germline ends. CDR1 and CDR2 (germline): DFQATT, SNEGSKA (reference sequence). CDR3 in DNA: TGCAGTGCCCCGGCGCGAGCTGAAGCTTTCTTT. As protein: CSAPARAEAFF.

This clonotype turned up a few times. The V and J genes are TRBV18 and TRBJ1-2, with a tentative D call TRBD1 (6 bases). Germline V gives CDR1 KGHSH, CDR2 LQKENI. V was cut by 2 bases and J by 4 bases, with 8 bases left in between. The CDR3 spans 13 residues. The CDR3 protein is CASSPKDSYGYTF. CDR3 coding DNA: TGTGCCAGCTCACCAAAGGACAGCTATGGCTACACCTTC.

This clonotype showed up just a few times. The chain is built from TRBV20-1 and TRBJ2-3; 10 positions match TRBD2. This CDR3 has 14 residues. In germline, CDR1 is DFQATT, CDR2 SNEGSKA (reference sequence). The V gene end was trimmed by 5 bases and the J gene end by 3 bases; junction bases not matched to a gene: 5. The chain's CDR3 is CSASKREGTDTQYF. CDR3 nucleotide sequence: TGCAGTGCTTCTAAGCGGGAGGGGACAGATACGCAGTATTTT.

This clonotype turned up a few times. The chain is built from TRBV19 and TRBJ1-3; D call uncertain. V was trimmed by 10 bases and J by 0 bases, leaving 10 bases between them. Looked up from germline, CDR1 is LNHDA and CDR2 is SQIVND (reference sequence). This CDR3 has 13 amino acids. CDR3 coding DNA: TGTGCCACGGGCACCAACTCTGGAAACACCATATATTTT. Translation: CATGTNSGNTIYF.

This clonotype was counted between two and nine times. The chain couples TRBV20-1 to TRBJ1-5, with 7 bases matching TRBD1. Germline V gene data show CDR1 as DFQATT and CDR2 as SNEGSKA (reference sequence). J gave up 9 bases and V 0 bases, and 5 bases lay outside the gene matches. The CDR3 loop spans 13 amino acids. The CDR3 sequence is CSARDRGGGPQHF. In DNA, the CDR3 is TGCAGTGCTAGAGACAGGGGGGGTGGGCCCCAGCATTTT.

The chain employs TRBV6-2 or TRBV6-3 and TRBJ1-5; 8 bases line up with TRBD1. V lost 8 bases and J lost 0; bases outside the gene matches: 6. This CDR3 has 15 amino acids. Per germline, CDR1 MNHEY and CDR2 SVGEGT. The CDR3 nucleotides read TGTGCCAGCGGGAACAGGGGGAGTAGCAATCAGCCCCAGCATTTT. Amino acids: CASGNRGSSNQPQHF.

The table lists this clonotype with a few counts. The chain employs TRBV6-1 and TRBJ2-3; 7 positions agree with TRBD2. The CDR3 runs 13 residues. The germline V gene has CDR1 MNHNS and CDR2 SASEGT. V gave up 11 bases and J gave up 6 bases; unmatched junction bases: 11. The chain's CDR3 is CAAARTSDDTQYF. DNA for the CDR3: TGTGCCGCAGCCCGTACTAGCGATGATACGCAGTATTTT.

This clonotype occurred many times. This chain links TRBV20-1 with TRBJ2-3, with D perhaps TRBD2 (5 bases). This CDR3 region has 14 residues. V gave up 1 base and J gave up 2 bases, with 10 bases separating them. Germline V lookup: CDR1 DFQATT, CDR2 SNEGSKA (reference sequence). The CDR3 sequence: CSARVRGLTDTQYF. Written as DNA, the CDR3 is TGCAGTGCTAGAGTACGGGGTCTCACAGATACGCAGTATTTT.

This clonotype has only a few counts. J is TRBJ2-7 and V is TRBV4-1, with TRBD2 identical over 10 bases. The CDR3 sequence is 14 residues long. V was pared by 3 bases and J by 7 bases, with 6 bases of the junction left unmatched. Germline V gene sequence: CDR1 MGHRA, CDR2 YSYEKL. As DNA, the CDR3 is TGCGCCAGCAGCCAGCTAGCGGGAGTGGAAGAGCAGTACTTC. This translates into CASSQLAGVEEQYF.

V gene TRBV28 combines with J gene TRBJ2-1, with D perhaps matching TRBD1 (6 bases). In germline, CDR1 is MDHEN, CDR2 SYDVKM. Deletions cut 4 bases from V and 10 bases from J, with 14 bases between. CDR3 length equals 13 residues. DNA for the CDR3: TGTGCCAGCAGTTGGGGGCGGGCCCTGGAGCAGTTCTTC. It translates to CASSWGRALEQFF.

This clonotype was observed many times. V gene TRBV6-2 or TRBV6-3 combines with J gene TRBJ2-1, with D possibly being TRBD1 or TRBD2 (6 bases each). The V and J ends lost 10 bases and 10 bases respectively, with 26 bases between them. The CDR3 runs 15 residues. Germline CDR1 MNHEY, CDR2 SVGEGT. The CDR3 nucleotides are TGTGCCACCAGCTTTAGGGGGGAGGCGTACTCGGAGCAGTTCTTC. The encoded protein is CATSFRGEAYSEQFF.

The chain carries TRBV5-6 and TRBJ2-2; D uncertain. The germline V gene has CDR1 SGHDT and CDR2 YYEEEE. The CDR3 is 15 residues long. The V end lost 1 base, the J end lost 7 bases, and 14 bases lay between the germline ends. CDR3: CASSLYGASGGELFF. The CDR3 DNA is TGTGCCAGCAGCTTGTATGGCGCCTCAGGCGGGGAGCTGTTTTTT.

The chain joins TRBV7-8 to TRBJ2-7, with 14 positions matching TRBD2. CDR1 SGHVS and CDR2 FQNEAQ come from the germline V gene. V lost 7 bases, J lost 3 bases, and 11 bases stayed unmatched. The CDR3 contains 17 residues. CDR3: CASTQFPGTSGSYEQYF. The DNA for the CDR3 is TGTGCCAGCACCCAATTTCCCGGGACTAGCGGGAGCTACGAGCAGTACTTC.